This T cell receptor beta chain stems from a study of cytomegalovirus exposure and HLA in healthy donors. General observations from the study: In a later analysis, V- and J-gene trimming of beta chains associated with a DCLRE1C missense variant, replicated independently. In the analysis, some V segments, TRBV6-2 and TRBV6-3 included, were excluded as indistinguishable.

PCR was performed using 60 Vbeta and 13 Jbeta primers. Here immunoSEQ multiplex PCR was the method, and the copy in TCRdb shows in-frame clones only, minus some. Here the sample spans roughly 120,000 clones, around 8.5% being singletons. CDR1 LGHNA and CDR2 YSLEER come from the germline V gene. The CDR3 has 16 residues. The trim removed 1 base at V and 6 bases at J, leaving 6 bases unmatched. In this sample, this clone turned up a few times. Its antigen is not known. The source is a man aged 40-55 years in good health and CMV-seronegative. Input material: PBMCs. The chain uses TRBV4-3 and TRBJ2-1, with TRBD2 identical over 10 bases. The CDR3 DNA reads TGCGCCAGCAGCCAAGTACCAGCGGGGGGGCCCAATGAGCAGTTCTTC. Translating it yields CASSQVPAGGPNEQFF.